Below, 16 T cell receptor beta chains from the same sample are listed, as sequenced in a study of shared clonotypes between healthy human individuals. Produced via immunoSEQ multiplex PCR; TCRdb's table is partial and in-frame only. The table records around 600,000 clones, 95% to 98% of them present only once. The naive CD8 subset, CD45RO-negative cells positively selected for CCR7, excluded terminally differentiated effector memory CD45RA+ cells. Sequencing was carried out using naive CD8+ T cells sorted from blood. These TCRs come from a man aged 25-45 years in good health.

This chain uses TRBV9 with TRBJ2-2; 8 nucleotides align to TRBD2. The CDR3 loop spans 17 amino acids. Trimming removed 0 bases from V and 3 bases from J; junction bases left unmatched: 7. Germline CDR1 is SGDLS and CDR2 is YYNGEE. This chain's CDR3 is CASSVGSAGVDTGELFF. The CDR3 nucleotides are TGTGCCAGCAGCGTAGGCTCAGCGGGAGTCGACACCGGGGAGCTGTTTTTT.

The genes are TRBV25-1 and TRBJ2-5; maybe TRBD2 (5 bases). Germline V lookup: CDR1 MGHDK, CDR2 SYGVNS. Trimming pared 1 base from V and 3 bases from J, leaving 12 bases between. The CDR3 length is 15 residues. This CDR3 reads CASSEFSGIEETQYF. The CDR3 DNA reads as TGTGCCAGCAGTGAATTTTCGGGGATCGAAGAGACCCAGTACTTC.

This chain links TRBV5-4 with TRBJ2-7; D ambiguous. CDR1 and CDR2 from the germline V gene are SGHNT and YYREEE (reference sequence). The V end was cut by 4 bases, the J end by 3 bases, with 17 bases between. This CDR3 is built from 15 residues. The DNA of the CDR3 is TGTGCCAGCAGCCCCCTTCCAGGCAATAGCTACGAGCAGTACTTC. It encodes CASSPLPGNSYEQYF. The variable domain in full, with the rest retrieved from reference TRBV5-4 and TRBJ2-7, is ETGVTQSPTHLIKTRGQQVTLRCSSQSGHNTVSWYQQALGQGPQFIFQYYREEENGRGNFPPRFSGLQFPNYSSELNVNALELDDSALYLCASSPLPGNSYEQYFGPGTRLTVT.

The genes are TRBV27 and TRBJ1-1; D unresolved. Per germline, CDR1 MNHEY and CDR2 SMNVEV (reference sequence). Between the trimmed V and J ends, which lost 6 bases and 1 base, there was a span of 12 bases. The CDR3 consists of 14 residues. CDR3: CASRPNGWNTEAFF. In DNA form, the CDR3 reads TGTGCCAGCAGGCCGAATGGGTGGAACACTGAAGCTTTCTTT.

The J gene is TRBJ2-2, the V gene TRBV7-9; no clear D gene. In germline, CDR1 is SEHNR, CDR2 FQNEAQ (reference sequence). The CDR3 sequence is 17 residues long. V was clipped by 5 bases and J by 1 base, with 17 bases between them. In DNA, the CDR3 is TGTGCCAGCAGCCCGAGCGTCCTGTCAGGGAACACCGGGGAGCTGTTTTTT. Translating it yields CASSPSVLSGNTGELFF.

V usage is TRBV10-3 and J usage is TRBJ2-3; TRBD1 might be the D (6 bases). The CDR3 has 12 residues. Germline V gene sequence: CDR1 ENHRY, CDR2 SYGVKD. V was trimmed by 4 bases and J by 9 bases, leaving 11 bases between them. The CDR3 DNA follows: TGTGCCATCAGTGCACAGGGCAGGACGCAGTATTTT. Amino acids: CAISAQGRTQYF.

The chain carries TRBV11-2 and TRBJ2-2, with D perhaps matching TRBD1 (5 bases). V lost 2 bases and J 10 bases, leaving 23 bases between the germline ends. The CDR3 length is 17 residues. CDR1 and CDR2 (germline): SGHAT, FQNNGV. This CDR3 is CASSLNIGAGSGSELFF. Written as DNA, the CDR3 is TGTGCCAGCAGCTTAAATATCGGTGCAGGGTCCGGCTCGGAGCTGTTTTTT.

This clone has only one observation. This chain links TRBV29-1 with TRBJ2-7, with a tentative D call TRBD2 (5 bases). Germline V lookup: CDR1 SQVTM, CDR2 ANQGSEA. V was pared by 1 base and J by 5 bases, with 9 bases between. This CDR3 region has 12 residues. As DNA, the CDR3 is TGCAGCGTTGAAGGAGGGAACAACGAGCAGTACTTC. Translated, it gives CSVEGGNNEQYF.

The chain recombines TRBV28 with TRBJ1-5; D is ambiguous. CDR1 is MDHEN, CDR2 SYDVKM, per germline. The CDR3 sequence is 15 residues long. V lost 5 bases and J lost 6, with 17 bases in between. CDR3 DNA sequence: TGTGCCAGCAGTCCAACCCCAGATAGGCGTCAGCCCCAGCATTTT. It translates to CASSPTPDRRQPQHF.

This chain joins TRBV29-1 and TRBJ2-7; TRBD2 is a possible D gene (6 bases). This CDR3 has 12 residues. Per the germline V gene, CDR1 is SQVTM and CDR2 is ANQGSEA. Trimming removed 5 bases from V and 6 bases from J, with 14 bases in between. CDR3 in amino acids: CSVYSGAAEQYF. The CDR3 DNA reads as TGCAGCGTTTATAGCGGAGCTGCCGAGCAGTACTTC.

The gene calls are TRBV7-6 and TRBJ2-7; D perhaps matches TRBD1 (6 bases). CDR3 length equals 14 residues. Germline V gene data show CDR1 as SGHVS and CDR2 as FNYEAQ. V lost 1 base and J 6 bases, leaving 13 bases between the germline ends. In DNA form, the CDR3 reads TGTGCCAGCAGCTTAGAGGTCTTAGGGGGCGAGCAGTACTTC. Protein sequence: CASSLEVLGGEQYF.

This clone was observed once. V gene TRBV28 combines with J gene TRBJ2-7, with D unclear. There are 16 residues in the CDR3. In germline, CDR1 is MDHEN, CDR2 SYDVKM. Between the trimmed V and J ends, which lost 8 bases and 2 bases, there was a span of 22 bases. The CDR3 region is CASDRARGSRTYEQYF. For the CDR3, the DNA is TGTGCCAGCGATAGGGCCCGCGGTTCTAGAACCTACGAGCAGTACTTC.

This chain links TRBV6-5 with TRBJ1-4; no clear D gene. CDR3 length: 16 amino acids. CDR1 is MNHEY and CDR2 is SVGAGI in the germline V gene. V was trimmed by 0 bases and J by 5 bases, leaving 13 bases between them. The CDR3 DNA sequence: TGTGCCAGCAGTTACTCGATAGGGTTTTCGAATGAAAAACTGTTTTTT. Amino acids: CASSYSIGFSNEKLFF.

V is TRBV13 and J is TRBJ2-7; D unresolved. The germline gives CDR1 PRHDT, CDR2 FYEKMQ (reference sequence). CDR3 length: 12 residues. The V and J ends lost 1 base and 7 bases respectively, with 8 bases between them. The CDR3 DNA reads as TGTGCCAGCAGCTTAGCTTCGGAGGAGCAGTACTTC. Protein: CASSLASEEQYF.

V gene TRBV27 combines with J gene TRBJ2-7; 8 nucleotides align to TRBD1. Germline trimming cut 0 bases from V and 5 bases from J; bases unmatched to any gene: 6. CDR1 MNHEY and CDR2 SMNVEV come from the germline V gene (reference sequence). The CDR3 length is 15 residues. CDR3 DNA: TGTGCCAGCAGTTTATCAAGAAAGACAGGGGACGAGCAGTACTTC. As protein: CASSLSRKTGDEQYF.

The V call is TRBV7-9, the J call TRBJ2-7; possible D gene TRBD1, 6 bases. V shed 5 bases and J shed 4 bases, with 18 bases lying between them. CDR1 SEHNR and CDR2 FQNEAQ come from the germline V gene (reference sequence). This CDR3 is built from 15 residues. CDR3 sequence reads: CASSQGLRGIYEQYF. CDR3 DNA sequence: TGTGCCAGCAGCCAGGGGCTCAGGGGAATTTACGAGCAGTACTTC.